Below are 8 T cell receptor beta chains sequenced from a single sample in a study of T-cell reconstitution after alpha-beta-depleted transplantation in children. Preparing the TCRbeta library involved the use of unique molecular identifiers. TCRdb reanalysed the PCR reads using MiXCR and keeps one entry per CDR3 protein. The table lists about 540,000 distinct CDR3 sequences, around 17% of them singletons. The sequenced sample was PBMCs from the stem cell graft donor, obtained from the stem cell graft. These receptors were taken from a human donor who donated a stem cell graft to a child with acute lymphoblastic leukemia.

The table lists this clonotype with a few counts. The J gene is TRBJ2-2, the V gene TRBV7-9; 10 positions agree with TRBD1. The CDR3 runs to 16 residues. V was pared by 5 bases and J by 2 bases, with 5 bases of the junction left unmatched. Germline CDR1 SEHNR, CDR2 FQNEAQ (reference sequence). This CDR3 reads CASSTRDRGNTGELFF. The CDR3 DNA reads as TGTGCCAGCAGCACCCGGGACAGGGGTAACACCGGGGAGCTGTTTTTT.

The chain joins TRBV4-2 to TRBJ2-1; TRBD2 matches 7 bases. The CDR3 length is 15 residues. The junction had 8 bases not matched to a gene; V was cut back by 0 bases and J by 9 bases. CDR1 is LGHNA, CDR2 YNFKEQ, per germline. The CDR3 bases are TGTGCCAGCAGCCAAGATACGGCGGGAGATCCTGAGCAGTTCTTC. Its translation is CASSQDTAGDPEQFF.

The chain has TRBV6-1 and TRBJ2-1; TRBD2 matches 10 bases. The ends lost 6 bases at V and 0 bases at J; junction bases unmatched: 14. Per the germline V gene, CDR1 is MNHNS and CDR2 is SASEGT. The length of the CDR3 is 19 residues. CDR3 region: CASSPSGTSASSSYNEQFF. CDR3 DNA: TGTGCCAGCAGCCCCAGCGGGACTAGCGCCTCGAGCTCCTACAATGAGCAGTTCTTC.

This sequence joins TRBV12-3 or TRBV12-4 and TRBJ2-2; the D gene is possibly TRBD2 (6 bases). The CDR3 length is 15 residues. V lost 4 bases, J lost 4 bases, and 13 bases lay in between. CDR3 protein: CASSYGGVGTGELFF. The CDR3 nucleotides are TGTGCCAGCAGTTACGGGGGAGTCGGCACCGGGGAGCTGTTTTTT.

This clonotype showed up just a few times. The rearrangement links TRBV5-6 to TRBJ1-5, with no clear D. Germline CDR1 and CDR2: SGHDT and YYEEEE. The CDR3 totals 15 residues. V was clipped by 2 bases and J by 0 bases, with 9 bases between them. DNA of the CDR3: TGTGCCAGCAGCTTCTTTGGGGTTAGCAATCAGCCCCAGCATTTT. It translates to CASSFFGVSNQPQHF.

This clonotype was seen a handful of times. CDR3 bases: TGTGCCAGCAGACCCGACGCGAGCTCCTACGAGCAGTACTTC. It encodes CASRPDASSYEQYF. This chain uses TRBV27 with TRBJ2-7, with D unclear. CDR1 and CDR2 (germline): MNHEY, SMNVEV (reference sequence). V shed 6 bases and J shed 0 bases, with 12 bases lying between them. The CDR3 is 14 amino acids.

This chain links TRBV15 with TRBJ2-1; no reliable D call. This CDR3 is 15 amino acids long. Deletions cut 0 bases from V and 4 bases from J, with 10 bases between. Germline CDR1 is LNHNV and CDR2 is YYDKDF (reference sequence). CDR3 sequence (DNA): TGTGCCACCAGCAGAGATTTGTGGAAATACAATGAGCAGTTCTTC. Its protein product is CATSRDLWKYNEQFF.

Here the CDR3 reads CASSYRQGYEQYF. Here the CDR3 DNA reads TGTGCCAGCAGTTACCGACAGGGCTACGAGCAGTACTTC. The chain recombines TRBV6-5 with TRBJ2-7; the match to TRBD1 covers 7 bases. Germline CDR1 and CDR2: MNHEY and SVGAGI. This CDR3 has 13 residues. The V gene end was trimmed by 2 bases and the J gene end by 3 bases; junction bases not matched to a gene: 1.